A single sample is the source of the 3 T cell receptor beta chains below, sequenced in a study of T-cell reconstitution after alpha-beta-depleted transplantation in children. Using unique molecular identifiers, the investigators prepared the TCRbeta library. From the PCR reads, TCRdb called clonotypes with MiXCR, one entry per CDR3 protein. This sample has about 980,000 distinct CDR3 sequences, with under 30% found just once. Here the sequenced sample was PBMCs, mostly from graft donor cells, taken 360 days after TCRalphabeta/CD19-depleted stem cell transplant. The receptors originated from a boy less than two years old who had a stem cell transplant for SCID, so the T cells may come from the graft donor.

The V call is TRBV5-1, the J call TRBJ2-1; D might be TRBD1 (6 bases). This CDR3 contains 16 residues. CDR1 is SGHRS and CDR2 is YFSETQ in the germline V gene. The V end lost 4 bases, the J end lost 6 bases, and 20 bases lay between the germline ends. The CDR3: CASSPRTEPLTNEQFF. CDR3 bases: TGCGCCAGCAGCCCACGGACAGAGCCACTAACCAATGAGCAGTTCTTC.

V usage is TRBV28 and J usage is TRBJ1-2; D perhaps matches TRBD1 (6 bases). V was cut by 5 bases and J by 6 bases, with 13 bases left in between. The V gene's germline CDR1 is MDHEN and CDR2 SYDVKM. CDR3 length: 13 amino acids. For the CDR3, the DNA is TGTGCCAGCAGTCCGCCAGGGGTGGATGGCTACACCTTC. Protein sequence: CASSPPGVDGYTF.

The chain uses TRBV25-1 and TRBJ2-1; D might be TRBD2 (5 bases). The CDR3 consists of 14 residues. The V gene's germline CDR1 is MGHDK and CDR2 SYGVNS. V was clipped by 3 bases and J by 4 bases, with 10 bases between them. The CDR3 here is CASSDSGVYNEQFF. CDR3 nucleotides: TGTGCCAGCAGTGACTCCGGGGTGTACAATGAGCAGTTCTTC.